This TCR beta chain was obtained from a study of shared clonotypes between healthy human individuals. The study, taken as a whole, reports: Compared with memory subsets, naive subsets generally had larger estimated richness.

This clone was seen a handful of times. Its target is not known. The CDR3 contains 16 residues. V lost 1 base, J lost 5 bases, and 9 bases stayed unmatched. CDR1 LGHNA and CDR2 YNFKEQ come from the germline V gene. Each subset's genomic DNA was shared equally among a number of immunoSEQ plates. Method: immunoSEQ multiplex PCR; TCRdb's copy keeps in-frame clones and lacks some. The top ten clones hold roughly 1.5% of a sample with about 1 million clones, under 80% of them seen once. The clonotype was recovered from a man between 18 and 29 years old in good health. The chain joins TRBV4-2 to TRBJ2-5, with 8 bases lining up with TRBD2. Specimen: memory CD4+ T cells sorted from blood. As to subset: CD45RA-negative fraction. The CDR3: CASSQGSGGPEETQYF. The CDR3 coding sequence is TGTGCCAGCAGCCAAGGGTCGGGGGGGCCCGAGGAGACCCAGTACTTC.